Sequencing of this T cell receptor beta chain was carried out in a study of PD-L1 blockade in urothelial cancer. Overall study findings and caveats: Durable benefit was linked to greater 3-week expansion of tumor-associated blood clones. Below-median pretreatment blood TCR clonality was a predictor of better survival.

Time point given: pretreatment peripheral blood. Samples spanned pretreatment and treatment, with 1 to 8 time points per patient. Each PCR contained spiked-in synthetic TCR analog templates. TCRdb's table, derived via immunoSEQ multiplex PCR, lists solely in-frame clones and lacks some. The table records roughly 120,000 clones, 84% of them present only once. CDR3 length: 17 amino acids. From germline, CDR1 is SGHAT and CDR2 FQDESV (reference sequence). J gave up 5 bases and V 1 base, and 8 bases lay outside the gene matches. Concerning this clone: The antigen remains undetermined.

The chain is built from TRBV11-1 and TRBJ2-5; 12 bases are shared with TRBD2. Material: PBMCs, obtained around atezolizumab (anti-PD-L1) treatment. The receptor was isolated from a man aged 50-60 years with urothelial cancer. The CDR3 DNA sequence: TGTGCCAGCAGCTTAGAAGGGACTAGCGGGCCCGGGGAGACCCAGTACTTC. Translation gives CASSLEGTSGPGETQYF.